This T cell receptor (beta chain) was documented in a study of blood T cells in healthy people across ages (dated by TCRdb to 2015 to 2017). About the investigation overall: In model experiments, template switching captured roughly one uniquely barcoded TCR beta cDNA molecule for every two T cells. To track age-related changes in TCR beta repertoire diversity, the study relied on deep sequencing normalized with unique cDNA molecular identifiers. The donors were split into four age groups: young (average 16 years), middle-aged (39), aged (about 62) and long-lived (over 80). To avoid experimental bias, donors of different ages were randomly spread across the sequencing lanes. For two donors (one aged 18 to 29 and one aged 80 or older), the study analyzed two additional independent replicas of 1 million unique cDNA reads from the same blood draw.

General study outcomes and caveats: The CMV infection status of donors was not known, potentially confounding age-related changes in expanded clonotypes. Observed TCR beta diversity per million T cells fell roughly linearly with age, and a significant reduction was already apparent by age about 38. Total diversity estimates from one million sequenced T cells were considered lower bounds and underestimates. Because profiling used bulk unsorted PBMCs, naive and antigen-experienced compartments could not be compared conclusively. Observed TCR beta diversity correlated strongly with the percentage of naive T cells measured by flow cytometry. Compared with the aged group, the long-lived group had more naive CD4+ T cells, fewer expanded clones and increased TCR diversity, a pattern suggesting age selection.

Library prep was done by 5' RACE. A second PCR of roughly 6 to 12 cycles was performed with a sample-barcoded 5' primer and a J-beta primer mix. A template-switch 5' adaptor carrying 12 random nucleotides introduced a unique molecular identifier onto each TCR beta cDNA molecule. Each sample yielded at least 3 million CDR3-containing paired-end reads. First-strand cDNA synthesis was performed from all RNA using the Mint cDNA synthesis kit, with priming by a TRBC-specific oligonucleotide. After uracil-DNA glycosylase treatment, a first 18-cycle PCR used universal primers M1SS and BC2_uni_R on all cDNA. The study's own analysis went as follows. Normalization of each sample was performed by random selection of 1 million high-quality reads, each carrying a distinct molecular identifier. Reads with shared molecular identifiers were discarded instead of being binned into consensus sequences. MiTCR, run with a Q25 quality threshold and the strictest error-elimination algorithm, handled CDR3 identification, clonotype clustering and error correction. Lower-bound total TCR beta diversity was estimated with a nonparametric unseen species model using Euler transformation. The public reads were quality trimmed at Q25 with fastp and then assembled into clones with MiXCR by TCRdb, keeping productive beta chains. Rows are unified per CDR3 protein, each entry keeping the most common DNA and genes. TCRdb's processing, not the authors', yielded these V and J calls. The sample profile shows some 1,800,000 distinct CDR3 sequences; 39% of them were found once. In total, the top ten clones hold 20% to 25% of the sample.

Donors were under 40 systemically healthy Caucasian individuals from Russia aged about 6 to 100 years. About 10 milliliters of peripheral blood were collected from each donor into EDTA-treated Vacutainer tubes. Ficoll-Paque density-gradient centrifugation was used to isolate PBMCs, with at least 7 million obtained per sample. Trizol reagent was used to extract total RNA from the PBMCs, yielding at least 5 micrograms per sample. For every donor, flow cytometry on a PBMC aliquot measured the percentage of naive CD45RAhigh/CD27high T cells. This clonotype was seen repeatedly, ten times or more. This receptor's antigen is unknown. Relative to the germline gene, one junction end is altered; a read error may explain this. The TCR comes from a human donor in good health. Sequencing was done on a sample of blood.

In nucleotides, the sequence is TGTGCCAGCAGCTTAGAGAGGGATACGCAGTATTTT. Its coded protein is CASSLERDTQYF. Recombination joined TRBV5-1 with TRBJ2-3; no D segment can be confidently identified. CDR1 SGHRS and CDR2 YFSETQ are derived from the germline V gene. The CDR3 starts with the cysteine, ends with the phenylalanine, and has 12 residues. The retained sequence is limited to the CDR3, 36 bases, with the frame set at the first base. Outside the CDR3, residues come from the reference TRBV5-1 and TRBJ2-3 proteins, so the full variable domain is: KAGVTQTPRYLIKTRGQQVTLSCSPISGHRSVSWYQQTPGQGLQFLFEYFSETQRNKGNFPGRFSGRQFSNSRSEMNVSTLELGDSALYLCASSLERDTQYFGPGTRLTVL.